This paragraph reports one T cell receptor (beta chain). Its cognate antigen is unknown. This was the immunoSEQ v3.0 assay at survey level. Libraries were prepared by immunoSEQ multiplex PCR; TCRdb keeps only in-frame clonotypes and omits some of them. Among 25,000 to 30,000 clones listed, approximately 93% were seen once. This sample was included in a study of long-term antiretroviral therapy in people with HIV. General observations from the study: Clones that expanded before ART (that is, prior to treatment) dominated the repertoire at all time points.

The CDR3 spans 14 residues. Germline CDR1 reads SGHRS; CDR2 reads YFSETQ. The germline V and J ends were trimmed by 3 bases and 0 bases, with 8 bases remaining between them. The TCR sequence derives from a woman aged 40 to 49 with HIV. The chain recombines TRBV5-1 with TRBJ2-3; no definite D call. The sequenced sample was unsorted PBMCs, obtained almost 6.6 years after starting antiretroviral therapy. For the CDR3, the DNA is TGCGCCAGCAGCTCGAGACACAGCACAGATACGCAGTATTTT. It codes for CASSSRHSTDTQYF.